This T cell receptor (beta chain) was captured by sequencing in a study of CD8+CD57+ T cells in acquired aplastic anemia. Study in general: Sorted CD4+ and CD8+ cells gave an average of about 3.4 ug of DNA. Overall study findings and caveats: A set of twenty-nine CD8+ CDR3 sequences was shared between patients and controls, and these sequences appeared highly expressed in patients.

Looked up from germline, CDR1 is KGHDR and CDR2 is SFDVKD. The CDR3 has 14 residues. V was pared by 7 bases and J by 1 base, with 10 bases between. Genomic DNA acted as the template from which TCR beta VDJ combination and CDR3 sequence profiling were carried out. TCRdb passed the reads through MiXCR, listing each CDR3 protein once. The sample holds about 120,000 distinct CDR3 sequences, 58% seen once. The sequenced patients had an expansion of CD8+CD57+ cells seen by flow cytometry. Severe acquired aplastic anemia affected all patients. In regard to this clonotype: The target antigen is unknown.

Sequences were obtained from sorted CD4+, CD8+, or CD8+CD57+ T cells (not recorded which) from PBMCs. This receptor was obtained from a human donor with aplastic anemia. The V and J genes are TRBV24-1 and TRBJ1-5, with D perhaps TRBD1 (5 bases). The CDR3: CATSLEGSNQPQHF. In DNA form, the CDR3 reads TGTGCCACCAGCTTAGAGGGGAGCAATCAGCCCCAGCATTTT.